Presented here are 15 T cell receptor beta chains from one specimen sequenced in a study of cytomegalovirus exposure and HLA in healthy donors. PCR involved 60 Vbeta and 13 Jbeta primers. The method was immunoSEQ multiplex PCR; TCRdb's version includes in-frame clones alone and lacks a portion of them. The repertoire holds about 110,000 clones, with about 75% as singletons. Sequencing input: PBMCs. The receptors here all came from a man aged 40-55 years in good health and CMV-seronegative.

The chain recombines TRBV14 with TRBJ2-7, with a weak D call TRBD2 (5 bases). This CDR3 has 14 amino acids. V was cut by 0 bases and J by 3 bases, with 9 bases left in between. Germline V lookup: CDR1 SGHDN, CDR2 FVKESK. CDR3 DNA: TGTGCCAGCAGCCAAGATCTTCGGGACTACGAGCAGTACTTC. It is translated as CASSQDLRDYEQYF.

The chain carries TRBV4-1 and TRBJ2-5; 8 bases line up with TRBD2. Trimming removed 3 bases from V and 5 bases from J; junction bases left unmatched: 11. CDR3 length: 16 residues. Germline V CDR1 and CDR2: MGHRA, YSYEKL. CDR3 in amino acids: CASSHFTLAVFETQYF. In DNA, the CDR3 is TGCGCCAGCAGCCACTTCACACTAGCGGTCTTCGAGACCCAGTACTTC.

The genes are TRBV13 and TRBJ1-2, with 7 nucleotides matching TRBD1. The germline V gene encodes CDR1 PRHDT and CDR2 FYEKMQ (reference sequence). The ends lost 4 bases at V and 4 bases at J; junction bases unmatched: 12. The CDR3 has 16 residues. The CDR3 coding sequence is TGTGCCAGCAGCTCACAGAAGGGGGCGCGGGGCTATGGCTACACCTTC. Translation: CASSSQKGARGYGYTF.

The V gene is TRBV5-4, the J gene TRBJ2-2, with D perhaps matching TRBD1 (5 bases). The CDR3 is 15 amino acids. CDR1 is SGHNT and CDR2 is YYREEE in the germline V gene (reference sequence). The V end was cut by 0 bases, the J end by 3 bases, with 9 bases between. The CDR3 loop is CASSLGQSDTGELFF. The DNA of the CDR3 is TGTGCCAGCAGCTTGGGACAGAGTGACACCGGGGAGCTGTTTTTT. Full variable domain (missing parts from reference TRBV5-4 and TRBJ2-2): ETGVTQSPTHLIKTRGQQVTLRCSSQSGHNTVSWYQQALGQGPQFIFQYYREEENGRGNFPPRFSGLQFPNYSSELNVNALELDDSALYLCASSLGQSDTGELFFGEGSRLTVL.

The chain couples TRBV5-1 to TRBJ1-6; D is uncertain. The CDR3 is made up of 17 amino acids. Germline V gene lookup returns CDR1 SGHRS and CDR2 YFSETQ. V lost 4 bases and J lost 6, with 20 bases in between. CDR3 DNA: TGCGCCAGCAGCCCGCAGGCGCCTGAAGCTTTTAATTCACCCCTCCACTTT. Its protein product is CASSPQAPEAFNSPLHF.

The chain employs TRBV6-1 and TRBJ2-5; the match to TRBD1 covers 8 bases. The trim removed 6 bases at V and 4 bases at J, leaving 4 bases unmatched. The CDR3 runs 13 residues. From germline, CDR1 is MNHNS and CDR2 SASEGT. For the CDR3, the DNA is TGTGCCAGCAGGCAGACAGGGGTAGAGACCCAGTACTTC. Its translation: CASRQTGVETQYF.

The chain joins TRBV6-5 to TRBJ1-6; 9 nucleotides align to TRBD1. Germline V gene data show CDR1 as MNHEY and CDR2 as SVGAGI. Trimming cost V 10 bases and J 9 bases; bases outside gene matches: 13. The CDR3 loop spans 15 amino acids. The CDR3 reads CATRGAGTGLSPLHF. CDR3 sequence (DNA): TGTGCCACCCGAGGAGCCGGGACAGGGCTTTCACCCCTCCACTTT.

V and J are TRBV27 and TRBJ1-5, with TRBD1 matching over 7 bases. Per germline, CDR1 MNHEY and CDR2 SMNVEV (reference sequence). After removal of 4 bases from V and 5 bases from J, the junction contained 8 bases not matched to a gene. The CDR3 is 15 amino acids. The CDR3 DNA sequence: TGTGCCAGCAGTTGGACAGGCGTGGGATATCAGCCCCAGCATTTT. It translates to CASSWTGVGYQPQHF.

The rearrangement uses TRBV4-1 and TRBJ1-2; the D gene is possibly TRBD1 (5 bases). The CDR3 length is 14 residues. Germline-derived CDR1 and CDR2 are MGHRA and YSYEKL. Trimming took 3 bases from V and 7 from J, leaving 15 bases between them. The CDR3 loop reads CASSHSPGGGGYTF. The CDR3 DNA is TGCGCCAGCAGCCACTCACCGGGGGGGGGTGGCTACACCTTC.

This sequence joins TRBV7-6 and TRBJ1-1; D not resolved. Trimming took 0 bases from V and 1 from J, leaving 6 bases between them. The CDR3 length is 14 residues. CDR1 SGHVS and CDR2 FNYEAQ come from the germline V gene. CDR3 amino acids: CASSLARGNTEAFF. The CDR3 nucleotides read TGTGCCAGCAGCTTAGCGCGCGGGAACACTGAAGCTTTCTTT. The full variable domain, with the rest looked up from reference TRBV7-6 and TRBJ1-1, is GAGVSQSPRYKVTKRGQDVALRCDPISGHVSLYWYRQALGQGPEFLTYFNYEAQQDKSGLPNDRFSAERPEGSISTLTIQRTEQRDSAMYRCASSLARGNTEAFFGQGTRLTVV.

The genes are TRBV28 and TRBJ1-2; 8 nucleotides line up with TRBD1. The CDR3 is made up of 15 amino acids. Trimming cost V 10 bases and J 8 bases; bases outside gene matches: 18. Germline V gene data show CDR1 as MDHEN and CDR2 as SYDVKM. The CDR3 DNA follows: TGTGCCACCCGAACCCCCGGGACAGGACTCAGCGGCTACACCTTC. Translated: CATRTPGTGLSGYTF.

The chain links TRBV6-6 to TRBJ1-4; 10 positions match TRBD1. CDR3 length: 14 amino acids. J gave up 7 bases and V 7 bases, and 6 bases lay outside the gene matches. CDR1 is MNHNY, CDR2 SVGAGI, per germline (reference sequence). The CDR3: CASTLDRGGEKLFF. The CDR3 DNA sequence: TGTGCCAGCACCCTGGACAGGGGGGGTGAAAAACTGTTTTTT.

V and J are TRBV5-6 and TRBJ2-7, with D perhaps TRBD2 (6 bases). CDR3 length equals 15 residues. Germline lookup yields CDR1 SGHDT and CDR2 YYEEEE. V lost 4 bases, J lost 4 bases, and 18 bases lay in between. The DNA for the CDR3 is TGTGCCAGCAGCCGGGACTCTCAAAACCCTTACGAGCAGTACTTC. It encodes CASSRDSQNPYEQYF.

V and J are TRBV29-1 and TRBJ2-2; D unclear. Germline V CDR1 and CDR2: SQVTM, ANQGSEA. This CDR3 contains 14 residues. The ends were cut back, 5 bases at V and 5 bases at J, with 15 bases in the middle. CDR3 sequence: CSVNPVGGTGELFF. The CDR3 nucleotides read TGCAGCGTTAACCCTGTAGGCGGAACCGGGGAGCTGTTTTTT.

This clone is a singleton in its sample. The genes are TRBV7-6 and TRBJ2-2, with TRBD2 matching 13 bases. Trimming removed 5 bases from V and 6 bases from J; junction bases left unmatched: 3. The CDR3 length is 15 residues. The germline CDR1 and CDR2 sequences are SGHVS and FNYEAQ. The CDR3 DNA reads TGTGCCAGCAGCCCTACTAGCGGGGGGGCCGGGGAGCTGTTTTTT. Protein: CASSPTSGGAGELFF.